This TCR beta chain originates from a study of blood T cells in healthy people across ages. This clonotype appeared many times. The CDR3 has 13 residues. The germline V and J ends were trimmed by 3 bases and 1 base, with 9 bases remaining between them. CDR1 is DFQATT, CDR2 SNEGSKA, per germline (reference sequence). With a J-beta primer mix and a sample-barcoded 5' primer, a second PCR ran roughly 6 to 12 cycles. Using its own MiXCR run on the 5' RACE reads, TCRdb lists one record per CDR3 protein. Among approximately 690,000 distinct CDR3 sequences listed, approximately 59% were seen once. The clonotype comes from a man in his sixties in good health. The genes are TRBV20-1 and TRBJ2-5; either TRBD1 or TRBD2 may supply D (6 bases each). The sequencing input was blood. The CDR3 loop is CSASPGAQETQYF. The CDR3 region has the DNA TGCAGTGCTAGTCCGGGGGCCCAAGAGACCCAGTACTTC.